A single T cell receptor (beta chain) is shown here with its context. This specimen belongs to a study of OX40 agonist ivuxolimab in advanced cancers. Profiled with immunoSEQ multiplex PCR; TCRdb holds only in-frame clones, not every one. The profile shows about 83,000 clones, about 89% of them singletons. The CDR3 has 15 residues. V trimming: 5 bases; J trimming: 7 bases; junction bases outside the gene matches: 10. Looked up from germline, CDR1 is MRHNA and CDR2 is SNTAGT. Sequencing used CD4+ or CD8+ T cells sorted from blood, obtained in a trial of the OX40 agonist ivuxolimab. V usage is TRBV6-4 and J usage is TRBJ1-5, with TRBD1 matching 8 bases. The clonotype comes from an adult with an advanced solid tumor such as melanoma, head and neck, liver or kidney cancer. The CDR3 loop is CASSPPQGAGQPQHF. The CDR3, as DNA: TGTGCCAGCAGTCCACCCCAGGGGGCAGGACAGCCCCAGCATTTT.